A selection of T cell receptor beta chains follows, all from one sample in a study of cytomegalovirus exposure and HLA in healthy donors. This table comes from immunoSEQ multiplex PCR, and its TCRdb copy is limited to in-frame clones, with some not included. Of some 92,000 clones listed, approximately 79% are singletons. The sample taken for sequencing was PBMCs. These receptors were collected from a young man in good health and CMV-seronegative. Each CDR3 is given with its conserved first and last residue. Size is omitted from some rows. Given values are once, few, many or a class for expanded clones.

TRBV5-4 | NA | CASSLVNSPLHF
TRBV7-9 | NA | CASSLPRERLDTQYF
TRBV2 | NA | CASALGHSSYEQYF
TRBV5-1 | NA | CASSPGGGLGAEAFF
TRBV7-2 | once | CASSPPGTGNNSPLHF
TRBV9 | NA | CASSESSKTGAITTEAFF
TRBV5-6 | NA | CASSLAGQTNTEAFF
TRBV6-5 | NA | CASSWGGALNTEAFF
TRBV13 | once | CASSPRGRQETQYF
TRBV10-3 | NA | CASGVTGNTIYF
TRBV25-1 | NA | CASGLTGGRNTIYF
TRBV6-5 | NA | CASTGDSYGYTF
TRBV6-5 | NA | CASSQQGAKGEPQHF
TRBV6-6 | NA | CASSGDRGNTEAFF
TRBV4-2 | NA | CASSQDWQSNQPQHF
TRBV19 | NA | CASSKQGVDTQYF
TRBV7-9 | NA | CASTPDRGNEKLFF
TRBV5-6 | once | CASSWGLSLTTIYF
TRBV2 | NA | CASSEQGPGGTEAFF
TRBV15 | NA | CATSRDGGGAYEQYF
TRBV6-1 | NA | CASSLQDRGREKLFF
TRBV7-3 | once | CASSLQINTEAFF
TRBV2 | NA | CASSERQARAEAFF
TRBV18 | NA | CASSPGQGKTEAFF
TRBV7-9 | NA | CASSLPDREPYEQYF
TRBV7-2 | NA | CASSPDQSPLHF
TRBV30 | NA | CASNAGGQETQYF
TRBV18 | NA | CASSPRDRSQETQYF
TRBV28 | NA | CASSLLDRYSYEQYF
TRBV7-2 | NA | CASSTSRAEQYF
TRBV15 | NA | CATSSPGRGIYGYTF
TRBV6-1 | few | CASRRGQTNTEAFF
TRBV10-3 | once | CAISATSGGTDTQYF
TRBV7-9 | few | CASSFPEGDGSPLHF
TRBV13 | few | CASSSHSSGEIPYEQYF
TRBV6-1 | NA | CASSEKGWGQYHEQYF
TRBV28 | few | CASSLPQGAREQYF
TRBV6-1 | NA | CASETGTLYNEQFF
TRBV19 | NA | CASSIFLATDNNQPQHF
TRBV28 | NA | CASSLNQPQHF